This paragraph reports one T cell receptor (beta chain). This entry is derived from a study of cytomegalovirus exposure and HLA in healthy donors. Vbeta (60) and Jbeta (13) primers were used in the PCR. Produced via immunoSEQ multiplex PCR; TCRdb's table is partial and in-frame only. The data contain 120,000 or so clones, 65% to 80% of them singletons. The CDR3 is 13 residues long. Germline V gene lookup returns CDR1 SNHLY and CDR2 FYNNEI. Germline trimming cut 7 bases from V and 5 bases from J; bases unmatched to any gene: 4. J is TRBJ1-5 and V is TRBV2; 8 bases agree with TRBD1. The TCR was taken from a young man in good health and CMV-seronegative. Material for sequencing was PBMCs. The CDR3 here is CASNGQGYQPQHF. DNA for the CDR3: TGTGCCAGCAATGGACAGGGCTATCAGCCCCAGCATTTT.